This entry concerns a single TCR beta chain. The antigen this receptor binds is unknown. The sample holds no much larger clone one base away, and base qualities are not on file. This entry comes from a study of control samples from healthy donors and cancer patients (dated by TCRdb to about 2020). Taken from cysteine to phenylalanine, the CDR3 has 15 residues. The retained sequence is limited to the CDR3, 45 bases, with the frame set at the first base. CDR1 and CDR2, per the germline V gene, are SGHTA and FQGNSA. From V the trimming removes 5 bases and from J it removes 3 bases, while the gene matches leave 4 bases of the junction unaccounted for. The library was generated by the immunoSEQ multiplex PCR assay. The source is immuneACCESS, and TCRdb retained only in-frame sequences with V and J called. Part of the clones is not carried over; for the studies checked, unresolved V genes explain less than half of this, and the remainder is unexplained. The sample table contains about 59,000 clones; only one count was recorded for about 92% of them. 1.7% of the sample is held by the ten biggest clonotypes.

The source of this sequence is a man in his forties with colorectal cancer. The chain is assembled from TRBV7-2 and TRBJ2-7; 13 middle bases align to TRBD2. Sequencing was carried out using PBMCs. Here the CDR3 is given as CASSRTSGGLYEQYF. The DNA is TGTGCCAGCAGCCGGACTAGCGGGGGACTCTACGAGCAGTACTTC.